A single sample gave rise to the 30 T cell receptor beta chains below, sequenced in a study of cytomegalovirus exposure and HLA in healthy donors. Both 60 Vbeta primers and 13 Jbeta primers went into the PCR. TCRdb's copy holds only in-frame clones and misses some; the assay was immunoSEQ multiplex PCR. The profile covers 85,000 to 100,000 clones, with 78% appearing a single time and 4.1% taken by the ten largest. Material: PBMCs. The receptors shown here come from a woman aged 40-49 years in good health and CMV-seropositive.

The genes are TRBV4-1 and TRBJ1-2; weak D call: TRBD1 (5 bases). CDR3 length equals 14 residues. Germline V gene data show CDR1 as MGHRA and CDR2 as YSYEKL. The V end lost 1 base, the J end lost 5 bases, and 11 bases lay between the germline ends. DNA for the CDR3: TGCGCCAGCAGCCAAGCAGGGTTAGATTATGGCTACACCTTC. This encodes CASSQAGLDYGYTF.

By sample fraction, this clone is medium-sized. The genes are TRBV7-9 and TRBJ2-7; TRBD1 aligns across 10 bases. J was trimmed by 4 bases and V by 5 bases; bases with no gene match: 8. From germline, CDR1 is SEHNR and CDR2 FQNEAQ (reference sequence). The CDR3 length is 15 residues. CDR3 residues: CASSHDPGQGYEQYF. The CDR3 DNA reads TGTGCCAGCAGCCACGACCCGGGACAGGGGTACGAGCAGTACTTC.

The V call is TRBV6-4, the J call TRBJ1-1; D call uncertain. Trimming cost V 4 bases and J 3 bases, with 9 bases left between them. Germline CDR1 reads MRHNA; CDR2 reads SNTAGT. The CDR3 has 13 residues. CDR3: CASSVRGDTEAFF. CDR3 DNA: TGTGCCAGCAGTGTACGGGGTGACACTGAAGCTTTCTTT.

The CDR3, as DNA: TGTGCCAGCAGCTTGGGGACTAGCGGGAGCTACGAGCAGTACTTC. Encoded protein: CASSLGTSGSYEQYF. The rearrangement uses TRBV5-5 and TRBJ2-7, with 13 bases identical to TRBD2. Trimming removed 0 bases from V and 3 bases from J; junction bases left unmatched: 0. This CDR3 has 15 residues. The germline V gene has CDR1 SGHKS and CDR2 YYEKEE (reference sequence).

There are a few counts of this clone. The V call is TRBV6-6, the J call TRBJ1-1; D is unclear. CDR1 is MNHNY, CDR2 SVGAGI, per germline (reference sequence). This CDR3 has 14 residues. Trimming took off 2 bases at V and 1 base at J, with 8 bases between the two ends. DNA for the CDR3: TGTGCCAGCAGTTACGAGGCTGGGAACACTGAAGCTTTCTTT. Protein sequence: CASSYEAGNTEAFF.

A few counts support this clone. The genes are TRBV28 and TRBJ2-7, with TRBD1 matching over 12 bases. The CDR3 length is 15 residues. Trimming removed 10 bases from V and 4 bases from J; junction bases left unmatched: 11. Germline V CDR1 and CDR2: MDHEN, SYDVKM. CDR3 in DNA: TGTGCCACCAGCTCCGGGACAGGGGGCGCGTACGAGCAGTACTTC. Translating gives CATSSGTGGAYEQYF.

J is TRBJ1-2 and V is TRBV4-1; 7 bases fit TRBD1. After removal of 0 bases from V and 3 bases from J, the junction contained 4 bases not matched to a gene. The germline V gene encodes CDR1 MGHRA and CDR2 YSYEKL. The CDR3 length is 15 residues. CDR3 DNA: TGCGCCAGCAGCCAAGATGGGCAGGGGGACTATGGCTACACCTTC. This gives the protein CASSQDGQGDYGYTF.

This sequence joins TRBV5-1 and TRBJ2-7, with 9 bases matching TRBD2. V was clipped by 4 bases and J by 2 bases; unmatched bases: 4. CDR3 length: 14 residues. CDR1 SGHRS and CDR2 YFSETQ come from the germline V gene. The CDR3 loop reads CASSLTSGPYEQYF. The CDR3 DNA sequence: TGCGCCAGCAGCCTGACTAGCGGACCCTACGAGCAGTACTTC.

The rearrangement uses TRBV4-1 and TRBJ2-1, with TRBD2 matching over 8 bases. The germline gives CDR1 MGHRA, CDR2 YSYEKL. J was trimmed by 6 bases and V by 4 bases; bases with no gene match: 11. The CDR3 runs 16 residues. The CDR3: CASSLTAGLVFNEQFF. CDR3 DNA: TGCGCCAGCAGCCTCACGGCGGGACTAGTTTTCAATGAGCAGTTCTTC.

This clone appeared a single time. The rearrangement links TRBV10-1 to TRBJ2-4; weak D call: TRBD1 (6 bases). V was pared by 5 bases and J by 8 bases, with 22 bases between. Germline loops: CDR1 WNHNN, CDR2 SYGVQD (reference sequence). There are 16 residues in the CDR3. Here the CDR3 DNA reads TGCGCCAGCAGTTCCCATTCATCTACGGGACACGACATTCAGTACTTC. Protein sequence: CASSSHSSTGHDIQYF.

The chain joins TRBV13 to TRBJ1-4; 9 bases map to TRBD1. The CDR3 loop spans 14 amino acids. Per germline, CDR1 PRHDT and CDR2 FYEKMQ (reference sequence). V trimming: 7 bases; J trimming: 7 bases; junction bases outside the gene matches: 7. The DNA for the CDR3 is TGTGCCAGCATGTTGGGGACAGGGCTTGAAAAACTGTTTTTT. This translates into CASMLGTGLEKLFF.

The chain uses TRBV28 and TRBJ1-1, with TRBD1 identical over 8 bases. Germline V gene lookup returns CDR1 MDHEN and CDR2 SYDVKM. The CDR3 runs 16 residues. V was clipped by 3 bases and J by 3 bases; unmatched bases: 9. This CDR3 reads CASSFDPTGVDTEAFF. The CDR3 coding sequence is TGTGCCAGCAGTTTCGACCCGACAGGGGTTGACACTGAAGCTTTCTTT.

This clone was detected only once. The chain recombines TRBV11-2 with TRBJ2-5; the match to TRBD2 covers 11 bases. Germline V gene data show CDR1 as SGHAT and CDR2 as FQNNGV. V trimming: 1 base; J trimming: 5 bases; junction bases outside the gene matches: 6. The CDR3 extends over 16 amino acids. The CDR3 coding sequence is TGTGCCAGCAGCTTAGGCCTAGCGGGAGGCTGGGAGACCCAGTACTTC. This translates into CASSLGLAGGWETQYF.

The rearrangement joins TRBV7-8 to TRBJ1-1, with TRBD1 identical over 10 bases. Unmatched junction bases numbered 15, after V lost 2 bases and J lost 3 bases. Germline V gives CDR1 SGHVS, CDR2 FQNEAQ. CDR3 length: 19 amino acids. CDR3 region: CASSLPSRDRGVADTEAFF. The CDR3 DNA is TGTGCCAGCAGCTTACCGAGCCGGGACAGGGGTGTGGCGGACACTGAAGCTTTCTTT.

The rearrangement uses TRBV10-3 and TRBJ1-2; D gene ambiguous. Deletions cut 2 bases from V and 7 bases from J, with 5 bases between. CDR3 length: 11 amino acids. Germline CDR1 reads ENHRY; CDR2 reads SYGVKD. DNA for the CDR3: TGTGCCATCAGTGAGGTGCGTGGCTACACCTTC. As protein: CAISEVRGYTF.

Points on this clone: The junction departs from the called germline gene at one end, perhaps through a read error. The rearrangement joins TRBV6-1 to TRBJ2-2; D gene unclear. CDR3 length: 12 amino acids. CDR1 and CDR2 from the germline V gene are MNHNS and SASEGT. CDR3 in DNA: TGTGCCGGCAGACTTAACACCGGGGAGCTGTTTTTT. This sequence encodes CAGRLNTGELFF.

DNA of the CDR3: TGTGCCAGCTCACTTTCTCAGGGGACCGGGGAGCTGTTTTTT. It encodes CASSLSQGTGELFF. The gene calls are TRBV18 and TRBJ2-2; possibly TRBD1 for D (6 bases). This CDR3 is 14 amino acids long. Trimming cost V 4 bases and J 5 bases, with 11 bases left between them. CDR1 is KGHSH, CDR2 LQKENI, per germline.

The rearrangement links TRBV29-1 to TRBJ2-5; no definite D call. Germline lookup yields CDR1 SQVTM and CDR2 ANQGSEA. The CDR3 covers 13 residues. V was clipped by 5 bases and J by 2 bases, with 12 bases between them. DNA for the CDR3: TGCAGCGTTAGAGTAGTTCTACAAGAGACCCAGTACTTC. Residues: CSVRVVLQETQYF.

This CDR3 reads CASSATIFPGQMNTEAFF. The CDR3 coding sequence is TGTGCCAGCAGTGCCACTATCTTTCCGGGACAGATGAACACTGAAGCTTTCTTT. This chain connects TRBV27 to TRBJ1-1; 7 bases match TRBD1. Germline-derived CDR1 and CDR2 are MNHEY and SMNVEV (reference sequence). The CDR3 is made up of 18 amino acids. With V trimmed by 5 bases and J by 0 bases, 15 bases remained unmatched.

The V gene is TRBV5-4, the J gene TRBJ1-4; unclear D gene. The CDR3 is 14 amino acids. Germline assignment: CDR1 SGHNT and CDR2 YYREEE (reference sequence). With 1 base removed from V and 7 bases from J, the gap between germline ends came to 11 bases. In DNA, the CDR3 is TGTGCCAGCAGCTTGAGCCGTGATGGTGAAAAACTGTTTTTT. Encoded protein: CASSLSRDGEKLFF.

V and J are TRBV19 and TRBJ1-1, with TRBD1 matching over 7 bases. The CDR3 is 15 amino acids. Germline V gene lookup returns CDR1 LNHDA and CDR2 SQIVND (reference sequence). With V trimmed by 4 bases and J by 6 bases, 11 bases remained unmatched. The DNA for the CDR3 is TGTGCCAGTAGTAGGGTAGGGGGCGCGATCCCTGAAGCTTTCTTT. It is translated as CASSRVGGAIPEAFF.

The V call is TRBV7-9, the J call TRBJ2-1; 11 nucleotides agree with TRBD2. The CDR3 extends over 14 amino acids. V trimming: 5 bases; J trimming: 5 bases; junction bases outside the gene matches: 2. From germline, CDR1 is SEHNR and CDR2 FQNEAQ (reference sequence). CDR3 DNA sequence: TGTGCCAGCAGCCTGACTAGCGGGAACAATGAGCAGTTCTTC. It yields the protein CASSLTSGNNEQFF.

V gene TRBV7-6 combines with J gene TRBJ2-1; 10 positions match TRBD1. Germline V gene data show CDR1 as SGHVS and CDR2 as FNYEAQ. J lost 4 bases, V lost 4 bases, and 4 bases had no gene match. The CDR3 is 15 amino acids. As DNA, the CDR3 is TGTGCCAGCAGCTCCGGGACAGGGGTGTACAATGAGCAGTTCTTC. Protein sequence: CASSSGTGVYNEQFF. Supplemented by reference TRBV7-6 and TRBJ2-1, the full variable domain reads GAGVSQSPRYKVTKRGQDVALRCDPISGHVSLYWYRQALGQGPEFLTYFNYEAQQDKSGLPNDRFSAERPEGSISTLTIQRTEQRDSAMYRCASSSGTGVYNEQFFGPGTRLTVL.

V is TRBV2 and J is TRBJ2-3, with D perhaps matching TRBD2 (6 bases). Trimming took 4 bases from V and 1 from J, leaving 15 bases between them. The CDR3 length is 16 residues. Germline V gene data show CDR1 as SNHLY and CDR2 as FYNNEI. The CDR3 bases are TGTGCCAGCAGTGCAATCGGCTCTAGCGGCACAGATACGCAGTATTTT. Encoded protein: CASSAIGSSGTDTQYF. The variable domain in full, completed from reference TRBV2 and TRBJ2-3, reads EPEVTQTPSHQVTQMGQEVILRCVPISNHLYFYWYRQILGQKVEFLVSFYNNEISEKSEIFDDQFSVERPDGSNFTLKIRSTKLEDSAMYFCASSAIGSSGTDTQYFGPGTRLTVL.

V is TRBV28 and J is TRBJ2-1, with TRBD2 matching 8 bases. The CDR3 runs 19 residues. Trimming removed 4 bases from V and 0 bases from J; junction bases left unmatched: 14. Per the germline V gene, CDR1 is MDHEN and CDR2 is SYDVKM. The CDR3 is CASSSHYSSGSGSYNEQFF. CDR3 nucleotides: TGTGCCAGCAGTTCACACTATTCAAGCGGGAGCGGCTCCTACAATGAGCAGTTCTTC.

The chain links TRBV4-1 to TRBJ2-7; 8 nucleotides line up with TRBD2. Trimming cost V 1 base and J 7 bases; bases outside gene matches: 9. Germline loops: CDR1 MGHRA, CDR2 YSYEKL. The CDR3 runs 15 residues. The CDR3 nucleotides read TGCGCCAGCAGCCAAGTCGGGAGGGGGGGAGAAGAGCAGTACTTC. It yields the protein CASSQVGRGGEEQYF.

The J gene is TRBJ2-2, the V gene TRBV18; D not certain. Germline assignment: CDR1 KGHSH and CDR2 LQKENI. CDR3 size: 14 residues. Trimming stripped 1 base from V and 2 bases from J, with 5 bases between. The CDR3 region is CASSPLYNTGELFF. The CDR3 DNA reads as TGTGCCAGCTCACCACTCTATAACACCGGGGAGCTGTTTTTT.

As regards this clone: Within the sample, other DNA sequences also encode this same CDR3. This sequence joins TRBV30 and TRBJ2-1; 9 bases agree with TRBD2. Germline CDR1 is GTSNPN and CDR2 is SVGIG (reference sequence). The ends lost 0 bases at V and 10 bases at J; junction bases unmatched: 4. This CDR3 comprises 13 residues. CDR3 DNA: TGTGCCTGGAGTGTGGGAGCGGGGGGAGAGCAGTTCTTC. The encoded protein is CAWSVGAGGEQFF.

This chain uses TRBV7-8 with TRBJ1-1, with 11 bases identical to TRBD1. CDR1 and CDR2 from the germline V gene are SGHVS and FQNEAQ. The CDR3 is 13 residues long. Losses at the gene ends were 5 bases for V and 11 bases for J; bases not matched to a gene: 7. As DNA, the CDR3 is TGTGCCAGCAGCCCGGACAGGGGGCGAGGGGCTTTCTTT. Translating it yields CASSPDRGRGAFF.

CDR3 DNA sequence: TGTGCCAGCAGTGAAGGCCGGGACAGGGTTTTGAGGGGCTACACCTTC. Translating it yields CASSEGRDRVLRGYTF. This chain connects TRBV2 to TRBJ1-2; 9 bases fit TRBD1. V was clipped by 1 base and J by 8 bases; unmatched bases: 11. The CDR3 totals 16 residues. The germline CDR1 and CDR2 sequences are SNHLY and FYNNEI.